The present entry profiles one TCR beta chain with its context. Its target is not known. Through a sample-barcoded 5' primer and a J-beta primer mix, a second PCR was run for roughly 7 to 11 cycles. TCRdb independently ran MiXCR on the 5' RACE reads; one entry per CDR3 protein. The data contain 1.5 million to 2 million distinct CDR3 sequences, over 25% of them singletons. The individuals who served as donors were healthy Caucasians living in Russia, aged about 6 to 100. Extracted total RNA amounted to at least 5.5 micrograms for each sample. These data are taken from a study of blood T cells in healthy people across ages. Regarding the study as a whole: Long-lived donors carried more naive CD4+ cells and greater diversity than aged donors.

V trimming: 1 base; J trimming: 4 bases; junction bases outside the gene matches: 5. The CDR3 consists of 16 residues. Germline-derived CDR1 and CDR2 are SQVTM and ANQGSEA. The material sequenced was blood. The clonotype comes from a young woman in good health. This sequence joins TRBV29-1 and TRBJ2-3, with TRBD2 matching over 13 bases. CDR3 amino acids: CSVEAATSGGPDTQYF. CDR3 nucleotide sequence: TGCAGCGTTGAAGCAGCGACTAGCGGGGGGCCAGATACGCAGTATTTT.